The next 32 T cell receptor beta chains were all read from a single sample in a study of T-cell memory formation after mild COVID-19. TCRdb analysed the 5' RACE reads with MiXCR anew, one entry per CDR3 protein. The data contain about 470,000 distinct CDR3 sequences, roughly 20% of them singletons. Sequenced material: PBMCs or a T cell subset sorted from them (not recorded which). All receptors derive from an adult woman who had mild COVID-19 (a few samples of this study predate the infection). Cell type and time point are not known.

In this sample, this clonotype turned up a few times. V and J are TRBV7-3 and TRBJ1-6, with 8 bases matching TRBD1. V was clipped by 2 bases and J by 7 bases; unmatched bases: 7. The CDR3 is made up of 16 amino acids. CDR1 is SGHTA, CDR2 FQGTGA, per germline. CDR3 residues: CASSLDRGKGNSPLHF. CDR3 in DNA: TGTGCCAGCAGCTTAGACAGGGGAAAGGGGAATTCACCCCTCCACTTT.

This clonotype was counted between two and nine times. The chain links TRBV3-1 to TRBJ2-7; 8 nucleotides match TRBD2. V was clipped by 4 bases and J by 2 bases; unmatched bases: 10. The CDR3 spans 16 residues. Germline lookup yields CDR1 LGHDT and CDR2 YNNKEL (reference sequence). The CDR3 coding sequence is TGTGCCAGCAGCCCTTTGGCGGGGGGCCGACCCTACGAGCAGTACTTC. Translating gives CASSPLAGGRPYEQYF.

The rearrangement uses TRBV12-3 or TRBV12-4 and TRBJ2-1; D possibly corresponds to TRBD2 (6 bases). The CDR3 covers 13 residues. Between the trimmed V and J ends, which lost 11 bases and 6 bases, there was a span of 17 bases. CDR3 protein: CALSGPLSNEQFF. The CDR3, as DNA: TGTGCCCTTAGCGGTCCCCTTTCCAATGAGCAGTTCTTC.

In this sample, this clonotype turned up a few times. This chain connects TRBV6-5 to TRBJ1-5; no definite D call. The V gene lost 0 bases and the J gene lost 7 bases, with 7 bases spanning the gap. The germline V gene has CDR1 MNHEY and CDR2 SVGAGI. This CDR3 spans 13 amino acids. CDR3: CASSYSTGQPQHF. CDR3 sequence (DNA): TGTGCCAGCAGTTACTCGACGGGACAGCCCCAGCATTTT.

The chain joins TRBV5-1 to TRBJ2-3; TRBD2 matches at 14 bases. This CDR3 region has 16 residues. Germline V lookup: CDR1 SGHRS, CDR2 YFSETQ. With 3 bases clipped from V and 4 bases from J, the junction kept 4 bases outside the gene matches. Here the CDR3 DNA reads TGCGCCAGCAGCTCGGGACTAGCGGGAGACCCAGATACGCAGTATTTT. Translated: CASSSGLAGDPDTQYF. Full variable domain (missing parts from reference TRBV5-1 and TRBJ2-3): KAGVTQTPRYLIKTRGQQVTLSCSPISGHRSVSWYQQTPGQGLQFLFEYFSETQRNKGNFPGRFSGRQFSNSRSEMNVSTLELGDSALYLCASSSGLAGDPDTQYFGPGTRLTVL.

J is TRBJ2-3 and V is TRBV7-6, with D possibly TRBD2 on 8 matching bases. Germline V gene data show CDR1 as SGHVS and CDR2 as FNYEAQ. There are 16 residues in the CDR3. V lost 3 bases to trimming and J lost 5 bases, with 18 bases between them. The CDR3 loop is CASSFSGRGHEDTQYF. Here the CDR3 DNA reads TGTGCCAGCAGCTTTTCCGGGAGGGGGCATGAAGATACGCAGTATTTT.

This clonotype has only a few counts. The genes are TRBV12-3 or TRBV12-4 and TRBJ2-3; D call uncertain. V lost 3 bases, J lost 2 bases, and 6 bases lay in between. This CDR3 comprises 13 residues. The CDR3 region has the DNA TGTGCCAGCAGTTTGAGTAACACAGATACGCAGTATTTT. Protein sequence: CASSLSNTDTQYF.

J is TRBJ2-1 and V is TRBV7-2; 7 bases match TRBD2. CDR1 and CDR2 from the germline V gene are SGHTA and FQGNSA. The CDR3 has 15 residues. Germline trimming cut 4 bases from V and 8 bases from J; bases unmatched to any gene: 11. DNA of the CDR3: TGTGCCAGCAGCTACGTCGGGGCGGGAGCCCATGAGCAGTTCTTC. Encoded protein: CASSYVGAGAHEQFF.

This rearrangement joins TRBV5-6 to TRBJ1-5; a possible D gene is TRBD1 (6 bases). This CDR3 is 14 amino acids long. Trimming pared 3 bases from V and 4 bases from J, leaving 11 bases between. Germline lookup yields CDR1 SGHDT and CDR2 YYEEEE. The CDR3 sequence is CASSSGQTNQPQHF. The CDR3 DNA follows: TGTGCCAGCAGCTCAGGACAGACAAATCAGCCCCAGCATTTT.

A word on this clonotype: Germline is not matched at one junction end, which may reflect a read error. The rearrangement joins TRBV9 to TRBJ2-2; TRBD1 matches at 8 bases. The CDR3 sequence is 16 residues long. CDR1 SGDLS and CDR2 YYNGEE come from the germline V gene. CDR3 sequence (DNA): TGTGCCAGCAGCGACGAATACAGGGGGAACTCCGGGGAGCTGTTTTTT. Its protein product is CASSDEYRGNSGELFF.

This clonotype was recorded many times. The V call is TRBV3-1, the J call TRBJ2-2; 10 bases match TRBD2. The CDR3 runs 19 residues. Germline assignment: CDR1 LGHDT and CDR2 YNNKEL (reference sequence). V shed 1 base and J 0 bases; nucleotides not matched to a gene: 8. The CDR3 protein is CASSQVSWLAGANTGELFF. The CDR3 bases are TGTGCCAGCAGCCAAGTTAGTTGGCTAGCGGGGGCGAACACCGGGGAGCTGTTTTTT.

The rearrangement uses TRBV6-2 or TRBV6-3 and TRBJ2-1; 8 bases agree with TRBD2. The germline V gene encodes CDR1 MNHEY and CDR2 SVGEGT. V dropped 2 bases and J dropped 7; count of bases not matched to a gene: 7. This CDR3 has 15 residues. CDR3 sequence (DNA): TGTGCCAGCAGTTACAAAGGGACTAGTCGGAATGAGCAGTTCTTC. Encoded protein: CASSYKGTSRNEQFF.

The chain employs TRBV5-5 and TRBJ2-1; D remains unclear. V lost 5 bases and J 5 bases, leaving 14 bases between the germline ends. The length of the CDR3 is 14 residues. CDR1 is SGHKS, CDR2 YYEKEE, per germline (reference sequence). The CDR3 sequence: CASRKTFSNNEQFF. DNA of the CDR3: TGTGCCAGCAGAAAAACGTTTAGTAACAATGAGCAGTTCTTC. The complete variable domain, with remaining parts taken from reference TRBV5-5 and TRBJ2-1, reads DAGVTQSPTHLIKTRGQQVTLRCSPISGHKSVSWYQQVLGQGPQFIFQYYEKEERGRGNFPDRFSARQFPNYSSELNVNALLLGDSALYLCASRKTFSNNEQFFGPGTRLTVL.

V gene TRBV15 combines with J gene TRBJ2-7, with TRBD2 as a possible D gene (6 bases). Germline V lookup: CDR1 LNHNV, CDR2 YYDKDF (reference sequence). The CDR3 covers 14 residues. Trimming pared 3 bases from V and 7 bases from J, leaving 16 bases between. CDR3 in DNA: TGTGCCACCAGCAGGGGGTCACGGGCGGGGGAGCAGTACTTC. Translation: CATSRGSRAGEQYF.

The CDR3: CASSPHLGGETQYF. The CDR3 nucleotides are TGTGCCAGCAGTCCCCATCTAGGGGGAGAGACCCAGTACTTC. V usage is TRBV28 and J usage is TRBJ2-5; possibly TRBD1 for D (6 bases). Germline-derived CDR1 and CDR2 are MDHEN and SYDVKM. V was trimmed by 5 bases and J by 4 bases, leaving 14 bases between them. There are 14 residues in the CDR3.

This clonotype was seen a handful of times. The chain employs TRBV6-2 or TRBV6-3 and TRBJ2-1, with a weak D call TRBD2 (6 bases). This CDR3 is built from 14 residues. Germline-derived CDR1 and CDR2 are MNHEY and SVGEGT. Trimming pared 2 bases from V and 7 bases from J, leaving 12 bases between. The chain's CDR3 is CASSYTGVWNEQFF. CDR3 DNA: TGTGCCAGCAGTTACACGGGGGTTTGGAATGAGCAGTTCTTC.

V usage is TRBV29-1 and J usage is TRBJ2-7, with D possibly matching TRBD1 (6 bases). Germline-derived CDR1 and CDR2 are SQVTM and ANQGSEA. The CDR3 covers 13 residues. Trimming shortened V by 4 bases and J by 2 bases, and 12 bases separated the two germline ends. CDR3 sequence (DNA): TGCAGCGTTGGGTCAGGGGTGGCCTACGAGCAGTACTTC. It codes for CSVGSGVAYEQYF.

This clonotype was recorded at least ten times. V and J are TRBV10-3 and TRBJ2-3, with 9 bases that match TRBD2. Germline V gene data show CDR1 as ENHRY and CDR2 as SYGVKD. The V segment lost 8 bases and the J segment 2 bases; nucleotides outside the gene matches: 8. The CDR3 is 15 residues long. The CDR3 coding sequence is TGTGCCATCGGCGGACGCGGGGGGGACACAGATACGCAGTATTTT. Protein sequence: CAIGGRGGDTDTQYF.

The chain carries TRBV5-1 and TRBJ1-5; 8 bases match TRBD1. Germline trimming cut 3 bases from V and 4 bases from J; bases unmatched to any gene: 0. CDR1 and CDR2 from the germline V gene are SGHRS and YFSETQ. The CDR3 covers 13 residues. CDR3 region: CASSWDRNQPQHF. CDR3 nucleotides: TGCGCCAGCAGCTGGGACAGGAATCAGCCCCAGCATTTT.

This clonotype was seen ten or more times. The rearrangement links TRBV6-2 or TRBV6-3 to TRBJ1-6, with 8 bases lining up with TRBD1. Per germline, CDR1 MNHEY and CDR2 SVGEGT. The V gene end was trimmed by 6 bases and the J gene end by 8 bases; junction bases not matched to a gene: 6. The CDR3 loop spans 14 amino acids. The CDR3 protein is CASSPGQEHSPLHF. CDR3 in DNA: TGTGCCAGCAGCCCGGGACAGGAGCATTCACCCCTCCACTTT.

This sequence joins TRBV27 and TRBJ2-3, with 9 nucleotides matching TRBD2. The CDR3 contains 16 residues. Germline V gene lookup returns CDR1 MNHEY and CDR2 SMNVEV (reference sequence). After removal of 5 bases from V and 0 bases from J, the junction contained 6 bases not matched to a gene. The CDR3 protein is CASSVLTSGSTDTQYF. In nucleotides, the CDR3 is TGTGCCAGCAGTGTACTAACTAGCGGGAGCACAGATACGCAGTATTTT.

This clonotype was counted only a few times. This rearrangement joins TRBV2 to TRBJ1-6; TRBD1 agrees at 9 bases. Per the germline V gene, CDR1 is SNHLY and CDR2 is FYNNEI. V dropped 4 bases and J dropped 7; count of bases not matched to a gene: 5. The CDR3 is 15 residues long. DNA of the CDR3: TGTGCCAGCAGTGCACAGGGGGCTAGGAATTCACCCCTCCACTTT. It yields the protein CASSAQGARNSPLHF.

There are a few counts of this clonotype. The chain couples TRBV12-3 or TRBV12-4 to TRBJ1-1, with unresolved D. Between the trimmed V and J ends, which lost 3 bases and 4 bases, there was a span of 12 bases. The CDR3 extends over 14 amino acids. In DNA form, the CDR3 reads TGTGCCAGCAGTTTCAGAGGGTTGGGCACTGAAGCTTTCTTT. Translation: CASSFRGLGTEAFF.

V usage is TRBV5-1 and J usage is TRBJ2-3; D gene uncertain. In germline, CDR1 is SGHRS, CDR2 YFSETQ. V dropped 0 bases and J dropped 3 bases, with 8 bases sitting between them. CDR3 size: 14 residues. DNA of the CDR3: TGCGCCAGCAGCTTGGTGCCGGAAACAGATACGCAGTATTTT. It yields the protein CASSLVPETDTQYF.

In its sample, this clonotype was seen a few times. The chain is built from TRBV5-5 and TRBJ2-2; TRBD1 agrees at 7 bases. The V gene end was trimmed by 2 bases and the J gene end by 4 bases; junction bases not matched to a gene: 5. Germline assignment: CDR1 SGHKS and CDR2 YYEKEE (reference sequence). The CDR3 totals 15 residues. DNA for the CDR3: TGTGCCAGCAGCTTAGGACAGGCCGGCACCGGGGAGCTGTTTTTT. It codes for CASSLGQAGTGELFF.

The J gene is TRBJ2-5, the V gene TRBV20-1, with a weak D call TRBD1 (6 bases). The V gene's germline CDR1 is DFQATT and CDR2 SNEGSKA (reference sequence). The CDR3 loop spans 15 amino acids. The V and J ends lost 1 base and 6 bases respectively, with 18 bases between them. The DNA for the CDR3 is TGCAGTGCTAGAGCCCCCTCGAAGGGGGTAAAGACCCAGTACTTC. The encoded protein is CSARAPSKGVKTQYF.

There are a few counts of this clonotype. The V call is TRBV20-1, the J call TRBJ1-2; D unresolved. V was clipped by 2 bases and J by 4 bases, with 17 bases between them. This CDR3 is 15 amino acids long. CDR1 and CDR2 (germline): DFQATT, SNEGSKA (reference sequence). This chain's CDR3 is CSARSPTSYSYGYTF. The CDR3 DNA reads as TGCAGTGCTAGATCACCCACCTCGTACAGCTATGGCTACACCTTC.

In this sample, this clonotype turned up a few times. The chain has TRBV2 and TRBJ2-5, with D possibly being TRBD2 (6 bases). The CDR3 has 14 residues. CDR1 is SNHLY, CDR2 FYNNEI, per germline. Trimming left V 11 bases short and J 5 bases short, with 21 bases between. CDR3 region: CASTRRDFGETQYF. CDR3 DNA: TGTGCCTCAACGCGCCGGGACTTTGGCGAGACCCAGTACTTC.

This clonotype was detected a few times. The chain has TRBV5-1 and TRBJ2-1, with 8 positions matching TRBD1. The germline gives CDR1 SGHRS, CDR2 YFSETQ. J lost 3 bases, V lost 8 bases, and 4 bases had no gene match. The CDR3 is 13 amino acids. This CDR3 reads CASWDRHYNEQFF. In DNA, the CDR3 is TGCGCCAGTTGGGACAGGCACTACAATGAGCAGTTCTTC. The variable domain in full, with the rest retrieved from reference TRBV5-1 and TRBJ2-1, is KAGVTQTPRYLIKTRGQQVTLSCSPISGHRSVSWYQQTPGQGLQFLFEYFSETQRNKGNFPGRFSGRQFSNSRSEMNVSTLELGDSALYLCASWDRHYNEQFFGPGTRLTVL.

This clonotype turned up a few times. The V call is TRBV3-1, the J call TRBJ2-5; D is tentatively TRBD1 or TRBD2 (5 bases each). The CDR3 has 13 residues. Per the germline V gene, CDR1 is LGHDT and CDR2 is YNNKEL (reference sequence). Trimming pared 4 bases from V and 6 bases from J, leaving 12 bases between. CDR3 bases: TGTGCCAGCAGCCTTGAGGGGCCAAAGACCCAGTACTTC. This sequence encodes CASSLEGPKTQYF.

This chain joins TRBV9 and TRBJ2-3, with 7 bases identical to TRBD2. CDR3 length: 16 residues. V trimming: 1 base; J trimming: 2 bases; junction bases outside the gene matches: 7. Germline-derived CDR1 and CDR2 are SGDLS and YYNGEE. CDR3 protein: CASSVLAGQNTDTQYF. The CDR3 bases are TGTGCCAGCAGCGTATTAGCGGGCCAAAACACAGATACGCAGTATTTT.

The sample holds a few counts of this clonotype. The V call is TRBV2, the J call TRBJ2-1; D call uncertain. Germline values: CDR1 SNHLY, CDR2 FYNNEI. The V end lost 2 bases, the J end lost 6 bases, and 5 bases lay between the germline ends. CDR3 size: 12 residues. The CDR3, as DNA: TGTGCCAGCAGTGAATACGTCAATGAGCAGTTCTTC. Its translation is CASSEYVNEQFF.